One and the same sample provided the 23 T cell receptor beta chains below, sequenced in a study of blood T cell repertoires in COVID-19. Sequenced by immunoSEQ multiplex PCR; TCRdb stores in-frame clones only, minus some. The data hold 350,000 or so clones, with roughly 89% observed a single time. Sequenced input: peripheral blood. The receptor set was obtained from a man aged 18 to 30 with active or convalescent COVID-19.

The rearrangement links TRBV28 to TRBJ2-3; possibly TRBD1 for D (5 bases). Per germline, CDR1 MDHEN and CDR2 SYDVKM. The V and J ends lost 6 bases and 3 bases respectively, with 10 bases between them. This CDR3 has 13 amino acids. The CDR3 protein is CASRNDRTDTQYF. For the CDR3, the DNA is TGTGCCAGCAGAAATGACAGAACAGATACGCAGTATTTT.

In this sample, this clone turned up a few times. The chain couples TRBV6-2 or TRBV6-3 to TRBJ2-1, with a possible D match to TRBD1 (6 bases). The germline gives CDR1 MNHEY, CDR2 SVGEGT. The CDR3 is 15 residues long. V gave up 5 bases and J gave up 3 bases, with 14 bases separating them. CDR3 region: CASSLRQVSYNEQFF. In nucleotides, the CDR3 is TGTGCCAGCAGTCTGAGACAGGTTAGCTACAATGAGCAGTTCTTC.

V and J are TRBV6-5 and TRBJ2-1; 7 positions agree with TRBD1. Per germline, CDR1 MNHEY and CDR2 SVGAGI. This CDR3 comprises 16 residues. Germline trimming cut 0 bases from V and 8 bases from J; bases unmatched to any gene: 10. The CDR3 nucleotides read TGTGCCAGCAGTTACTCGACAGGGTACACGGTCCATGAGCAGTTCTTC. Translation gives CASSYSTGYTVHEQFF.

The J gene is TRBJ1-4, the V gene TRBV19; D unresolved. CDR3 length equals 14 residues. The germline CDR1 and CDR2 sequences are LNHDA and SQIVND (reference sequence). V gave up 7 bases and J gave up 2 bases, with 11 bases separating them. The CDR3 nucleotides are TGTGCCAGTACGAAGGAGGGCACTAATGAAAAACTGTTTTTT. It specifies CASTKEGTNEKLFF.

This clone has only one observation. This chain joins TRBV15 and TRBJ1-6; 7 positions match TRBD1. The CDR3 length is 13 residues. V was clipped by 8 bases and J by 6 bases; unmatched bases: 4. Germline CDR1 is LNHNV and CDR2 is YYDKDF (reference sequence). The DNA of the CDR3 is TGTGCCACCCGGGACAGAAGTAATTCACCCCTCCACTTT. Its protein product is CATRDRSNSPLHF.

J is TRBJ1-3 and V is TRBV28, with D unresolved. CDR3 length: 13 amino acids. Germline CDR1 MDHEN, CDR2 SYDVKM. V gave up 5 bases and J gave up 5 bases, with 10 bases separating them. The CDR3 loop is CASSPWARNTIYF. As DNA, the CDR3 is TGTGCCAGCAGTCCCTGGGCCCGAAACACCATATATTTT.

The chain has TRBV7-9 and TRBJ2-3; 10 nucleotides line up with TRBD2. CDR1 is SEHNR and CDR2 is FQNEAQ in the germline V gene (reference sequence). V was clipped by 4 bases and J by 5 bases; unmatched bases: 6. The CDR3 contains 15 residues. The CDR3: CASSSSGGRLDTQYF. The CDR3 region has the DNA TGTGCCAGCAGCTCTAGCGGGGGCAGGCTAGATACGCAGTATTTT.

This clone was observed at least ten times. The same CDR3 arises from other DNA sequences in this sample as well. The chain couples TRBV27 to TRBJ2-1; 10 bases fit TRBD2. This CDR3 has 14 residues. The V and J ends lost 5 bases and 4 bases, in that order; junction bases with no gene match: 2. The germline V gene has CDR1 MNHEY and CDR2 SMNVEV (reference sequence). The CDR3 bases are TGTGCCAGCAGTCTTAGCGGGGGGTACAATGAGCAGTTCTTC. Protein: CASSLSGGYNEQFF.

The chain has TRBV7-9 and TRBJ1-2; TRBD1 is a possible D gene (6 bases). Germline lookup yields CDR1 SEHNR and CDR2 FQNEAQ (reference sequence). V lost 5 bases to trimming and J lost 4 bases, with 14 bases between them. The length of the CDR3 is 14 residues. CDR3 DNA: TGTGCCAGCAGCCGGACAGACTCCCTCTATGGCTACACCTTC. Its translation: CASSRTDSLYGYTF.

The V gene is TRBV5-8, the J gene TRBJ1-5, with TRBD1 matching 10 bases. V trimming: 0 bases; J trimming: 6 bases; junction bases outside the gene matches: 3. CDR1 is SGHTS, CDR2 YDEGEE, per germline. CDR3 length: 15 residues. CDR3 loop: CASSLGQGATQPQHF. DNA of the CDR3: TGTGCCAGCAGCTTGGGACAGGGGGCAACTCAGCCCCAGCATTTT.

This chain connects TRBV5-1 to TRBJ1-2; D might be TRBD1 (5 bases). The CDR3 has 13 amino acids. The germline CDR1 and CDR2 sequences are SGHRS and YFSETQ. V was pared by 4 bases and J by 2 bases, with 9 bases between. CDR3 sequence reads: CASSRRENYGYTF. For the CDR3, the DNA is TGCGCCAGCAGCCGCAGGGAAAACTATGGCTACACCTTC.

J is TRBJ1-6 and V is TRBV27; D not resolved. CDR1 is MNHEY and CDR2 is SMNVEV in the germline V gene (reference sequence). The germline V and J ends were trimmed by 2 bases and 6 bases, with 11 bases remaining between them. CDR3 length equals 15 residues. Here the CDR3 DNA reads TGTGCCAGCAGTTTAAGTTGGGAGGGTAATTCACCCCTCCACTTT. Translating gives CASSLSWEGNSPLHF.

This clone was found a few times. The chain links TRBV7-3 to TRBJ1-6; D remains ambiguous. The germline V gene encodes CDR1 SGHTA and CDR2 FQGTGA. Trimming took off 4 bases at V and 7 bases at J, with 8 bases between the two ends. The CDR3 is 13 amino acids. CDR3 in amino acids: CASSSEQNSPLHF. In DNA form, the CDR3 reads TGTGCCAGCAGCTCTGAACAGAATTCACCCCTCCACTTT. The entire variable domain, with the rest obtained from reference TRBV7-3 and TRBJ1-6, is as follows: GAGVSQTPSNKVTEKGKYVELRCDPISGHTALYWYRQSLGQGPEFLIYFQGTGAADDSGLPNDRFFAVRPEGSVSTLKIQRTERGDSAVYLCASSSEQNSPLHFGNGTRLTVT.

This chain joins TRBV3-1 (or the pseudogene TRBV3-2) and TRBJ2-1; 7 bases are shared with TRBD1. The CDR3 is 13 amino acids. Looked up from germline, CDR1 is LGHDT and CDR2 is YNNKEL (reference sequence). V dropped 4 bases and J dropped 8; count of bases not matched to a gene: 5. The CDR3 bases are TGTGCCAGCAGCCGAGGGGGCCAGTATGAGCAGTTCTTC. Translation: CASSRGGQYEQFF.

The chain couples TRBV7-3 to TRBJ2-3; D might be TRBD2 (6 bases). Germline CDR1 is SGHTA and CDR2 is FQGTGA. V lost 5 bases and J lost 5, with 17 bases in between. The CDR3 is 15 residues long. CDR3 protein: CASSQPGLERDTQYF. The DNA of the CDR3 is TGTGCCAGCAGCCAACCGGGACTCGAGAGAGATACGCAGTATTTT.

The chain recombines TRBV7-2 with TRBJ2-7, with 9 nucleotides matching TRBD1. The V segment lost 4 bases and the J segment 3 bases; nucleotides outside the gene matches: 4. Germline-derived CDR1 and CDR2 are SGHTA and FQGNSA. The CDR3 spans 14 residues. The CDR3 DNA follows: TGTGCCAGCAGCTCGGGACAGGGTCTCTACGAGCAGTACTTC. Residues: CASSSGQGLYEQYF.

J is TRBJ2-2 and V is TRBV28, with 10 bases that match TRBD1. V gave up 10 bases and J gave up 3 bases; unmatched junction bases: 8. The CDR3 has 15 amino acids. The germline V gene has CDR1 MDHEN and CDR2 SYDVKM. Here the CDR3 reads CATMTGGVDTGELFF. The CDR3 region has the DNA TGTGCCACCATGACAGGGGGCGTGGACACCGGGGAGCTGTTTTTT.

This chain uses TRBV5-5 with TRBJ2-7, with 8 bases lining up with TRBD1. CDR1 and CDR2 (germline): SGHKS, YYEKEE (reference sequence). J was trimmed by 0 bases and V by 4 bases; bases with no gene match: 3. The CDR3 has 14 residues. In DNA form, the CDR3 reads TGTGCCAGCAGCCAGGACAGGGTCTCCTACGAGCAGTACTTC. Translation: CASSQDRVSYEQYF. Full variable domain (missing parts from reference TRBV5-5 and TRBJ2-7): DAGVTQSPTHLIKTRGQQVTLRCSPISGHKSVSWYQQVLGQGPQFIFQYYEKEERGRGNFPDRFSARQFPNYSSELNVNALLLGDSALYLCASSQDRVSYEQYFGPGTRLTVT.

V is TRBV14 and J is TRBJ2-2; TRBD2 is a possible D gene (5 bases). Germline lookup yields CDR1 SGHDN and CDR2 FVKESK. The CDR3 spans 14 residues. Trimming pared 1 base from V and 7 bases from J, leaving 10 bases between. The CDR3 is CASSQAHGIGELFF. Here the CDR3 DNA reads TGTGCCAGCAGCCAAGCCCACGGGATCGGGGAGCTGTTTTTT.

The rearrangement links TRBV19 to TRBJ1-3; weak D call: TRBD1 (6 bases). The germline gives CDR1 LNHDA, CDR2 SQIVND (reference sequence). The CDR3 runs to 17 residues. Trimming pared 7 bases from V and 2 bases from J, leaving 21 bases between. The CDR3 is CASTGGGLPWPGNTIYF. CDR3 in DNA: TGTGCCAGTACCGGGGGGGGGCTCCCCTGGCCTGGAAACACCATATATTTT.

V usage is TRBV6-2 or TRBV6-3 and J usage is TRBJ1-2; D possibly corresponds to TRBD1 (6 bases). Germline V CDR1 and CDR2: MNHEY, SVGEGT. V lost 2 bases to trimming and J lost 2 bases, with 12 bases between them. The CDR3 spans 15 residues. In DNA form, the CDR3 reads TGTGCCAGCAGTTACGCGGGGGCGAGAAACTATGGCTACACCTTC. Translating gives CASSYAGARNYGYTF.

This clone has just one count. V and J are TRBV29-1 and TRBJ2-2; 7 bases line up with TRBD1. CDR3 size: 14 residues. The germline gives CDR1 SQVTM, CDR2 ANQGSEA. The V segment lost 7 bases and the J segment 2 bases; nucleotides outside the gene matches: 7. The CDR3 sequence: CSASDRANTGELFF. CDR3 DNA sequence: TGCAGCGCAAGCGACAGGGCAAACACCGGGGAGCTGTTTTTT.

This chain uses TRBV7-9 with TRBJ1-1; 9 nucleotides agree with TRBD1. The CDR3 length is 16 residues. Germline CDR1 SEHNR, CDR2 FQNEAQ (reference sequence). With 5 bases clipped from V and 0 bases from J, the junction kept 7 bases outside the gene matches. CDR3 amino acids: CASSVGQGPMNTEAFF. The CDR3, as DNA: TGTGCCAGCAGCGTAGGACAGGGGCCCATGAACACTGAAGCTTTCTTT.